Reported below is one T cell receptor beta chain. No antigen is known for it. Vbeta (60) and Jbeta (13) primers were used in the PCR. Sequencing used immunoSEQ multiplex PCR; TCRdb keeps in-frame clones, though not all of them. Here the sample spans 90,000 to 120,000 clones, more than 75% being singletons. This specimen comes from a study of cytomegalovirus exposure and HLA in healthy donors. Study conclusions and caveats: When analyzed later, the rates of TCR association showed variation by HLA locus, with DRB1 the most and HLA-C the fewest.

The CDR3 contains 14 residues. The junction had 7 bases not matched to a gene; V was cut back by 3 bases and J by 7 bases. The germline V gene has CDR1 SGDLS and CDR2 YYNGEE. This receptor was taken from a woman aged 18-29 years in good health and CMV-seropositive. The chain combines TRBV9 with TRBJ2-1; 7 bases match TRBD1. The sample consisted of PBMCs. CDR3 loop: CASSGTGDRNEQFF. The CDR3 region has the DNA TGTGCCAGCAGCGGCACCGGGGACAGAAATGAGCAGTTCTTC.